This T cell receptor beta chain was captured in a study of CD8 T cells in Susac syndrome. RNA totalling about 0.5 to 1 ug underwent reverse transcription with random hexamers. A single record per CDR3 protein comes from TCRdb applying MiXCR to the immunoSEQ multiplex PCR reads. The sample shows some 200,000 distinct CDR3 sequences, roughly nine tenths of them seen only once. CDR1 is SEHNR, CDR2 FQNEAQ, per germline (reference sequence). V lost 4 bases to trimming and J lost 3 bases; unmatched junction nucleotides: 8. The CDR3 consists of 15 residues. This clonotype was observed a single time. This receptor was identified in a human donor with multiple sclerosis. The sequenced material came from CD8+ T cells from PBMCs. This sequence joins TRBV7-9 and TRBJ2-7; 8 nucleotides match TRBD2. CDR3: CASSSSGGISYEQYF. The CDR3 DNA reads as TGTGCCAGCAGCTCAAGCGGGGGAATCAGCTACGAGCAGTACTTC.